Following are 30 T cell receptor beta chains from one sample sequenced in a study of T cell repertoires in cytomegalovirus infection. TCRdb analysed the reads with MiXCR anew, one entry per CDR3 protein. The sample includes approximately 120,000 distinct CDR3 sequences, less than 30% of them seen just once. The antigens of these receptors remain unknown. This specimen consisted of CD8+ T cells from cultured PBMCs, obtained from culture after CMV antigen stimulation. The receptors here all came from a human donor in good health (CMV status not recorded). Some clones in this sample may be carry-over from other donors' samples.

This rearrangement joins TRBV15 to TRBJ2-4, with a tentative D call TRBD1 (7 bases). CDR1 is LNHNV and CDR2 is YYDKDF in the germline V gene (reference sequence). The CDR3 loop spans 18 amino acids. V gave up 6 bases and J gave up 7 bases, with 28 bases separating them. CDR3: CATSGGTVTGNLWNIQYF. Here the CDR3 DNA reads TGTGCCACCAGTGGGGGGACCGTGACAGGGAACCTCTGGAACATTCAGTACTTC.

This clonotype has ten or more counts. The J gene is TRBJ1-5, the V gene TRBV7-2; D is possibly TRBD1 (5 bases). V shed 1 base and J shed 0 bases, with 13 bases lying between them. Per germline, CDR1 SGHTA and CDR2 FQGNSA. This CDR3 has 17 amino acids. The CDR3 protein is CASSLEGRTYSNQPQHF. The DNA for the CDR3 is TGTGCCAGCAGCTTAGAGGGGAGGACATATAGCAATCAGCCCCAGCATTTT.

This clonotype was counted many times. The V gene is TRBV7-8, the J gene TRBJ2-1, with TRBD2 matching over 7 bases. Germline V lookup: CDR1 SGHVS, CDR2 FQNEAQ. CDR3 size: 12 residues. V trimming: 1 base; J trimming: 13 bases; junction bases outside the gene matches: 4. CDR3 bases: TGTGCCAGCAGCTTAGGCGGGGAGGGACAGTTCTTC. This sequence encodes CASSLGGEGQFF. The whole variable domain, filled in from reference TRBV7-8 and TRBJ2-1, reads GAGVSQSPRYKVAKRGQDVALRCDPISGHVSLFWYQQALGQGPEFLTYFQNEAQLDKSGLPSDRFFAERPEGSVSTLKIQRTQQEDSAVYLCASSLGGEGQFFGPGTRLTVL.

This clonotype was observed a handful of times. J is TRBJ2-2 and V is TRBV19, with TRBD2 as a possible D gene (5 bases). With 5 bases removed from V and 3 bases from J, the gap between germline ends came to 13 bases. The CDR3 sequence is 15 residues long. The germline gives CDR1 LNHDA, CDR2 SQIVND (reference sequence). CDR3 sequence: CASSASGFYTGELFF. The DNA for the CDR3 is TGTGCCAGTAGTGCATCGGGATTTTACACCGGGGAGCTGTTTTTT.

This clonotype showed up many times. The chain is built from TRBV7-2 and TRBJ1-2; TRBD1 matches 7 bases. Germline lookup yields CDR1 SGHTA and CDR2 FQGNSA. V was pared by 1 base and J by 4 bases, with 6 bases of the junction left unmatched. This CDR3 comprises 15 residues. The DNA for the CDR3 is TGTGCCAGCAGCTTAGGCAGGGGGTTCAGCTATGGCTACACCTTC. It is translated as CASSLGRGFSYGYTF.

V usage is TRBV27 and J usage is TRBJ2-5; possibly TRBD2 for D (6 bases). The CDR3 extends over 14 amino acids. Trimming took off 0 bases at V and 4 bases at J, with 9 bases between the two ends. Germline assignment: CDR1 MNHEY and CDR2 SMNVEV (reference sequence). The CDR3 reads CASSLSLRGETQYF. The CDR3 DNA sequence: TGTGCCAGCAGTTTATCATTGCGGGGAGAGACCCAGTACTTC.

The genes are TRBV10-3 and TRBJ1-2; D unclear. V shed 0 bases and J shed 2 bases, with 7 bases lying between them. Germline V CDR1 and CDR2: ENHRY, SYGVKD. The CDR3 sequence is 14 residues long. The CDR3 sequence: CAISESLGNYGYTF. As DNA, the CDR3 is TGTGCCATCAGTGAGTCGTTGGGAAACTATGGCTACACCTTC.

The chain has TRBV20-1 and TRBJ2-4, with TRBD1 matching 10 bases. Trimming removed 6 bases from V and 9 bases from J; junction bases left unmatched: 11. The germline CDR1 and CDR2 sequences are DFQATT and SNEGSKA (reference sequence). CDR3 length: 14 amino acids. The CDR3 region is CSARKGTGEVIQYF. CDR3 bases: TGCAGTGCCCGAAAGGGGACAGGGGAGGTCATTCAGTACTTC.

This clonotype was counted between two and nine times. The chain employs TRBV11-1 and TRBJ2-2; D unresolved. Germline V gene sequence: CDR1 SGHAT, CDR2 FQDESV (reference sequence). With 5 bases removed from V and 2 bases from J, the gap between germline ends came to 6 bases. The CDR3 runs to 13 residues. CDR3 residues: CASSGTNTGELFF. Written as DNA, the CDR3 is TGTGCCAGCAGCGGCACCAACACCGGGGAGCTGTTTTTT.

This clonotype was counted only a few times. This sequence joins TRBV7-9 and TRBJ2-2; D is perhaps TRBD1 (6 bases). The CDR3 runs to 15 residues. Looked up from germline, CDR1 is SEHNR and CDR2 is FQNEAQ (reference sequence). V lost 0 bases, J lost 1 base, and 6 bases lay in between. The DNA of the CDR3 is TGTGCCAGCAGCTTAGCGGGACAGAACACCGGGGAGCTGTTTTTT. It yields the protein CASSLAGQNTGELFF. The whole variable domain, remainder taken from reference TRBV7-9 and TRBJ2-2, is DTGVSQNPRHKITKRGQNVTFRCDPISEHNRLYWYRQTLGQGPEFLTYFQNEAQLEKSRLLSDRFSAERPKGSFSTLEIQRTEQGDSAMYLCASSLAGQNTGELFFGEGSRLTVL.

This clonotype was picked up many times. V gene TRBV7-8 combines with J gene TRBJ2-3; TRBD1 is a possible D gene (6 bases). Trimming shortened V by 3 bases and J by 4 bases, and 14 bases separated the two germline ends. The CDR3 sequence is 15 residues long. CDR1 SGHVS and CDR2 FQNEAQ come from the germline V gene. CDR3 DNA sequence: TGTGCCAGCAGCTTCTATCCTGGACAGCCAGATACGCAGTATTTT. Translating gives CASSFYPGQPDTQYF.

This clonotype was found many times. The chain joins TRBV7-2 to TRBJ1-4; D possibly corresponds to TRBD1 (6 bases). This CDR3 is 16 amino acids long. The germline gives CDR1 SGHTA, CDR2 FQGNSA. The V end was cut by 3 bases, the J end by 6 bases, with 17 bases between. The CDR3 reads CASSFIPGTPDEKLFF. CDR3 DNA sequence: TGTGCCAGCAGCTTCATCCCCGGGACACCGGATGAAAAACTGTTTTTT. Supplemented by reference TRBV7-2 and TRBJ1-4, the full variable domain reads GAGVSQSPSNKVTEKGKDVELRCDPISGHTALYWYRQSLGQGLEFLIYFQGNSAPDKSGLPSDRFSAERTGGSVSTLTIQRTQQEDSAVYLCASSFIPGTPDEKLFFGSGTQLSVL.

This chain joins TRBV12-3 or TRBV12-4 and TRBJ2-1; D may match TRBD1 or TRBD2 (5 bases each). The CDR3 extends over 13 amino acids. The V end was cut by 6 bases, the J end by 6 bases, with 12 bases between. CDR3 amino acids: CASSSGAPNEQFF. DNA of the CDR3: TGTGCCAGCAGCTCCGGGGCCCCCAATGAGCAGTTCTTC.

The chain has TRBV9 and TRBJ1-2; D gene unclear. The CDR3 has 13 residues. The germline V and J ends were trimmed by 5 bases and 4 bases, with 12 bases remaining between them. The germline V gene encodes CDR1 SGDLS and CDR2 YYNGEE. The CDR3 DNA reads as TGTGCCAGCAGTAGTACAGCCTTCTATGGCTACACCTTC. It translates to CASSSTAFYGYTF. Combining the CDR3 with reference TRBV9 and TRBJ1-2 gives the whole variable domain DSGVTQTPKHLITATGQRVTLRCSPRSGDLSVYWYQQSLDQGLQFLIQYYNGEERAKGNILERFSAQQFPDLHSELNLSSLELGDSALYFCASSSTAFYGYTFGSGTRLTVV.

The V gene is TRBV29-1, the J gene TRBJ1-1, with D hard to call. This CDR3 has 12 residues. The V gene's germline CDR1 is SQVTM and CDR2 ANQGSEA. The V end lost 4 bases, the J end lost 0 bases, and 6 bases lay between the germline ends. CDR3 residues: CSVGELNTEAFF. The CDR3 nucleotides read TGCAGCGTTGGGGAACTGAACACTGAAGCTTTCTTT.

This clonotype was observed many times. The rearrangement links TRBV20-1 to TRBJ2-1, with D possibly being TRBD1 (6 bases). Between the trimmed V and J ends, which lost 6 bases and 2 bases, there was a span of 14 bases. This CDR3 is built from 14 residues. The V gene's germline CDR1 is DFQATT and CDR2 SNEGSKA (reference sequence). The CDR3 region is CSAKKGGAYNEQFF. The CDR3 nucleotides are TGCAGTGCCAAGAAAGGGGGAGCCTACAATGAGCAGTTCTTC.

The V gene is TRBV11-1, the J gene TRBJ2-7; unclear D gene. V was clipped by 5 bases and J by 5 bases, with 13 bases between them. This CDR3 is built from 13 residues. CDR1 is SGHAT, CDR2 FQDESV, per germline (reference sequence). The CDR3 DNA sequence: TGTGCCAGCAGCCTGACGGCTGGGAACGAGCAGTACTTC. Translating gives CASSLTAGNEQYF.

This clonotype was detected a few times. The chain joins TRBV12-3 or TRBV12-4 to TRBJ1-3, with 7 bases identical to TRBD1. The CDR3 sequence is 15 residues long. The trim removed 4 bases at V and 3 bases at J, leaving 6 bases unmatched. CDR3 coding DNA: TGTGCCAGCAGTTACAGGGGAGGAAATGGAAACACCATATATTTT. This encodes CASSYRGGNGNTIYF.

CDR3 protein: CASSVTGSSTTNYGYTF. CDR3 DNA sequence: TGTGCCAGCAGCGTGACAGGTTCATCGACTACTAACTATGGCTACACCTTC. This chain joins TRBV2 and TRBJ1-2; tentative D call: TRBD1 (6 bases). This CDR3 is 17 amino acids long. Trimming pared 6 bases from V and 0 bases from J, leaving 20 bases between. Germline V gene lookup returns CDR1 SNHLY and CDR2 FYNNEI.

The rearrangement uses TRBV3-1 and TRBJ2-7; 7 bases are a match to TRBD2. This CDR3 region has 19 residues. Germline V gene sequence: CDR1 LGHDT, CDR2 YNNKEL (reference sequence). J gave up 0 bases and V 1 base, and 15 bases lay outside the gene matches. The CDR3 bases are TGTGCCAGCAGCCAAGTACCTTGGGGTTCGGGACTATCCTCCTACGAGCAGTACTTC. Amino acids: CASSQVPWGSGLSSYEQYF.

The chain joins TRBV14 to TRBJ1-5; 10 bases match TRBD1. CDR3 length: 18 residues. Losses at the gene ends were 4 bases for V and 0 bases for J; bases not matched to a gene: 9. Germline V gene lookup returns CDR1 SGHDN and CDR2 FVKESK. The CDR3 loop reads CASSLRDRGSDSNQPQHF. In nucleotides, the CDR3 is TGTGCCAGCAGCCTAAGGGACAGGGGCTCAGATAGCAATCAGCCCCAGCATTTT.

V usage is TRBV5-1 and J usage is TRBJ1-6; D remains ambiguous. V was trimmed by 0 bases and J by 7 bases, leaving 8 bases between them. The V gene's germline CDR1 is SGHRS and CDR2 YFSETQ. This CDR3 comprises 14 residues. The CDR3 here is CASSLDSWNSPLHF. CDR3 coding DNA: TGCGCCAGCAGCTTGGACAGTTGGAATTCACCCCTCCACTTT.

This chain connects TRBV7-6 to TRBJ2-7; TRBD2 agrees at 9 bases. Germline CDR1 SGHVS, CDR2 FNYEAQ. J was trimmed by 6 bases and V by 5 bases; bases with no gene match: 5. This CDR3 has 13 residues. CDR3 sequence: CASSLTSGFEQYF. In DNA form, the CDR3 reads TGTGCCAGCAGCCTAACTAGCGGGTTCGAGCAGTACTTC.

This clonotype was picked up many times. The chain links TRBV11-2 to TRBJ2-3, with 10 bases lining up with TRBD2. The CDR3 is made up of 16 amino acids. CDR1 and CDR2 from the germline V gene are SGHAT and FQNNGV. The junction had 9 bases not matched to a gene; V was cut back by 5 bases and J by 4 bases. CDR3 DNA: TGTGCCAGCAGCCCCCAGCGGGGGGGCCCCCCAGATACGCAGTATTTT. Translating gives CASSPQRGGPPDTQYF.

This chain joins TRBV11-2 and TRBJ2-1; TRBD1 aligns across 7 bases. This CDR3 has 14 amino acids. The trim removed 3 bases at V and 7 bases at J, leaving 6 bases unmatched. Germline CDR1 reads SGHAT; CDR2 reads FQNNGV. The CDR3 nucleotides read TGTGCCAGCAGCTTGCTGACAGGGTGGAATGAGCAGTTCTTC. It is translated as CASSLLTGWNEQFF.

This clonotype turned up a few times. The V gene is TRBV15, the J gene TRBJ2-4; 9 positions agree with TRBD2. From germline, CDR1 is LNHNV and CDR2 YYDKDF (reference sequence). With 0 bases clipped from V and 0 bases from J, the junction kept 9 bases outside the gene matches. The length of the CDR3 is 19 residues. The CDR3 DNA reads TGTGCCACCAGCAGAGAGGAGGTTACTAGCGGGCTAGCCAAAAACATTCAGTACTTC. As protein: CATSREEVTSGLAKNIQYF.

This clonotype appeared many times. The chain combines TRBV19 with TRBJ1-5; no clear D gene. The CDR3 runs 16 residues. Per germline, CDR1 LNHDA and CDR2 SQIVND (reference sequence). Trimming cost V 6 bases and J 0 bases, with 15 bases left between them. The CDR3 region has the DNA TGTGCCAGTAGAAGCCGTCCATACCATAGCAATCAGCCCCAGCATTTT. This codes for CASRSRPYHSNQPQHF.

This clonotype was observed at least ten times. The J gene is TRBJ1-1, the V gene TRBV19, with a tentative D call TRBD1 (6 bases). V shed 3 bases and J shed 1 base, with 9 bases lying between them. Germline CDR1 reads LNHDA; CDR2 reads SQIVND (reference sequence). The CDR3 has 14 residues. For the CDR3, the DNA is TGTGCCAGTAGTATTTGGGGGCCGAACACTGAAGCTTTCTTT. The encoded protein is CASSIWGPNTEAFF.

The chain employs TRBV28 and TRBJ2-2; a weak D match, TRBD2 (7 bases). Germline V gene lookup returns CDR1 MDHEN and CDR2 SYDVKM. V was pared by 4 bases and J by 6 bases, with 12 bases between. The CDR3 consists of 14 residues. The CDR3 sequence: CASSWGGVAGELFF. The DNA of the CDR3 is TGTGCCAGCAGTTGGGGGGGCGTGGCCGGGGAGCTGTTTTTT.

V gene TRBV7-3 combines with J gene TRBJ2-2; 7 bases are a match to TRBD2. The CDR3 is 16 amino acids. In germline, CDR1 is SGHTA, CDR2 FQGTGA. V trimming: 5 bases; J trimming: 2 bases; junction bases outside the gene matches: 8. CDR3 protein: CASSPGGGANTGELFF. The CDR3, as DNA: TGTGCCAGCAGCCCGGGGGGAGGAGCTAACACCGGGGAGCTGTTTTTT.